The 12 T cell receptor beta chains below all came from one sample that was sequenced in a study of blood T cell repertoires in COVID-19. Generated by immunoSEQ multiplex PCR, the TCRdb table keeps only in-frame clones and is missing some. The top ten hold about 11% of the sample, which has tens of thousands of clones, roughly 84% seen once. The sample consisted of peripheral blood. The origin of the receptors is a man between 65 and 79 years old with acute or convalescent COVID-19.

This chain joins TRBV6-5 and TRBJ2-2, with D unclear. The CDR3 totals 13 residues. Germline assignment: CDR1 MNHEY and CDR2 SVGAGI. Trimming removed 5 bases at V and 4 bases at J, with 8 bases between. The CDR3 nucleotides are TGTGCCAGCAGTCCGCCGGGCACCGGGGAGCTGTTTTTT. It codes for CASSPPGTGELFF.

This chain links TRBV5-1 with TRBJ2-7, with D possibly being TRBD2 (6 bases). This CDR3 comprises 13 residues. V was clipped by 4 bases and J by 5 bases, with 13 bases between them. Looked up from germline, CDR1 is SGHRS and CDR2 is YFSETQ. DNA of the CDR3: TGCGCCAGCAGCCCCTTGGGGGGACACGAGCAGTACGTC. Residues: CASSPLGGHEQYV.

Written as DNA, the CDR3 is TGCAGCGTAGCCGGGACAGGGGGCGCGGGGTCCTACAATGAGCAGTTCTTC. As protein: CSVAGTGGAGSYNEQFF. The chain combines TRBV29-1 with TRBJ2-1; TRBD1 matches 12 bases. Trimming cost V 6 bases and J 1 base; bases outside gene matches: 10. The CDR3 covers 17 residues. The germline V gene has CDR1 SQVTM and CDR2 ANQGSEA.

V is TRBV10-3 and J is TRBJ1-2; weak D call: TRBD1 (5 bases). Trimming took 3 bases from V and 6 from J, leaving 14 bases between them. The CDR3 is made up of 14 amino acids. Germline loops: CDR1 ENHRY, CDR2 SYGVKD. The CDR3 coding sequence is TGTGCCATCAGTGATATAGGGGATCGTAATGGCTACACCTTC. Its translation: CAISDIGDRNGYTF.

This clone was recorded a few times. The J gene is TRBJ2-7, the V gene TRBV4-2, with 7 nucleotides matching TRBD1. Per the germline V gene, CDR1 is LGHNA and CDR2 is YNFKEQ. V dropped 0 bases and J dropped 4; count of bases not matched to a gene: 9. The CDR3 extends over 16 amino acids. The CDR3 DNA sequence: TGTGCCAGCAGCCAAGAAAAGATAGGGGGCGGTTACGAGCAGTACTTC. Translation: CASSQEKIGGGYEQYF.

Only a few counts were recorded for this clone. The rearrangement joins TRBV5-1 to TRBJ2-7; 9 bases are a match to TRBD1. CDR1 is SGHRS, CDR2 YFSETQ, per germline. The junction had 4 bases not matched to a gene; V was cut back by 3 bases and J by 3 bases. The CDR3 covers 14 residues. CDR3 DNA: TGCGCCAGCAGCTCTGGGACAGGGAACTACGAGCAGTACTTC. Translation gives CASSSGTGNYEQYF.

The chain has TRBV28 and TRBJ2-7; D possibly corresponds to TRBD1 (6 bases). The CDR3 sequence is 12 residues long. Trimming removed 8 bases at V and 7 bases at J, with 15 bases between. CDR1 and CDR2 (germline): MDHEN, SYDVKM. The CDR3 is CASGQPLGEQYV. The CDR3 nucleotides are TGTGCCAGCGGACAGCCACTTGGGGAGCAGTACGTC.

The V call is TRBV10-3, the J call TRBJ1-1; D gene uncertain. With 11 bases removed from V and 14 bases from J, the gap between germline ends came to 18 bases. The CDR3 has 10 amino acids. Germline V CDR1 and CDR2: ENHRY, SYGVKD. The CDR3 DNA reads as TGTGCCTCAGACGGGAAGGGAGAGTTCTTT. It codes for CASDGKGEFF.

The chain has TRBV4-1 and TRBJ1-3, with D unclear. Per germline, CDR1 MGHRA and CDR2 YSYEKL. This CDR3 has 14 residues. Deletions cut 2 bases from V and 1 base from J, with 6 bases between. The CDR3 spells CASSQFNSGNTIYF. The CDR3 DNA reads TGCGCCAGCAGCCAATTCAATTCTGGAAACACCATATATTTT.

The chain uses TRBV5-6 and TRBJ1-1, with a tentative D call TRBD1 (6 bases). V lost 4 bases and J lost 5, with 18 bases in between. In germline, CDR1 is SGHDT, CDR2 YYEEEE. The CDR3 is made up of 15 amino acids. The CDR3, as DNA: TGTGCCAGCAGCCCATCGACAGGCGCCGGGACTGAAGCTTTCTTT. Amino acid sequence: CASSPSTGAGTEAFF.

The V and J genes are TRBV10-1 and TRBJ2-1; 11 bases match TRBD1. Germline V gene lookup returns CDR1 WNHNN and CDR2 SYGVQD (reference sequence). V was clipped by 8 bases and J by 8 bases; unmatched bases: 2. This CDR3 has 12 residues. The CDR3 protein is CASGTGGDEQFF. For the CDR3, the DNA is TGCGCCAGCGGGACAGGGGGGGATGAGCAGTTCTTC.

CDR3 loop: CASSRDDRNQPQHF. The DNA of the CDR3 is TGTGCCAGCAGCCGTGATGACAGGAATCAGCCCCAGCATTTT. This chain links TRBV3-1 (or the pseudogene TRBV3-2) with TRBJ1-5, with D possibly matching TRBD1 (6 bases). Trimming removed 4 bases from V and 4 bases from J, with 11 bases in between. This CDR3 is built from 14 residues. Germline assignment: CDR1 LGHDT and CDR2 YNNKEL (reference sequence).